The 9 T cell receptor beta chains given below trace back to one sample, sequenced in a study of molecular identifiers for immune sequencing clone quantification. Each CDR3 protein gets one entry after TCRdb re-called the PCR reads with MiXCR. The sample lists approximately 20,000 distinct CDR3 sequences; about a fifth were seen once. The sequencing sample was made of naive CD8+ T cells from blood, with Jurkat cell RNA spiked in. Subset meaning: FACS-sorted CD8+CD4-CCR7+CD45RA+ naive T cells. Receptors were obtained from a human donor in good health. Some libraries in this study had Jurkat cell RNA spiked in.

This clonotype was counted many times. The V and J genes are TRBV9 and TRBJ2-7; 13 nucleotides agree with TRBD2. CDR1 and CDR2 (germline): SGDLS, YYNGEE. V was pared by 0 bases and J by 2 bases, with 5 bases of the junction left unmatched. This CDR3 is built from 17 residues. The CDR3: CASSVGRGLAGPYEQYF. The CDR3, as DNA: TGTGCCAGCAGCGTAGGGCGGGGACTAGCGGGACCCTACGAGCAGTACTTC.

This clonotype was seen more than once but under ten times. The chain uses TRBV2 and TRBJ2-7, with 11 bases aligning to TRBD1. CDR1 and CDR2 from the germline V gene are SNHLY and FYNNEI. V shed 6 bases, J shed 3 bases, and the junction held 7 bases outside the gene matches. The CDR3 length is 15 residues. In nucleotides, the CDR3 is TGTGCCAGCAGACTAACGGGACAGGGGGACTACGAGCAGTACTTC. As protein: CASRLTGQGDYEQYF.

This clonotype was seen many times. V and J are TRBV4-1 and TRBJ2-1, with a tentative D call TRBD2 (5 bases). Trimming cost V 0 bases and J 10 bases, with 16 bases left between them. Germline V lookup: CDR1 MGHRA, CDR2 YSYEKL. This CDR3 contains 15 residues. The CDR3: CASSQEETTIWEQFF. CDR3 nucleotide sequence: TGCGCCAGCAGCCAAGAGGAGACTACGATCTGGGAGCAGTTCTTC.

This clonotype turned up a few times. The chain joins TRBV6-5 to TRBJ2-1; 10 bases match TRBD2. Germline V gene lookup returns CDR1 MNHEY and CDR2 SVGAGI. CDR3 length equals 18 residues. Trimming took 2 bases from V and 3 from J; bases not matched to a gene: 10. DNA for the CDR3: TGTGCCAGCAGTTACCTATCGAGGGGGACTAGCGTCTACAATGAGCAGTTCTTC. This gives the protein CASSYLSRGTSVYNEQFF.

As concerns this clonotype: The junction does not match germline at one end; this may be a read error. CDR3 in DNA: TGTGCTAGCAGCGAGGGACGGGGCTACGAGCAGTACTTC. This translates into CASSEGRGYEQYF. The V gene is TRBV7-7, the J gene TRBJ2-7, with D perhaps being TRBD1 or TRBD2 (5 bases each). The CDR3 extends over 13 amino acids. The germline V gene encodes CDR1 SSHAT and CDR2 FNYEAQ (reference sequence).

This clonotype has ten or more counts. The chain is built from TRBV6-1 and TRBJ2-7, with 11 bases lining up with TRBD2. The CDR3 has 16 residues. V trimming: 1 base; J trimming: 4 bases; junction bases outside the gene matches: 6. Per the germline V gene, CDR1 is MNHNS and CDR2 is SASEGT. In nucleotides, the CDR3 is TGTGCCAGCAGTGAAGGACTAGCGGGAATTAGTTACGAGCAGTACTTC. Amino acid sequence: CASSEGLAGISYEQYF.

This clonotype was observed a few times. This chain connects TRBV28 to TRBJ2-7; 7 bases are a match to TRBD1. The CDR3 is 15 residues long. Unmatched junction bases numbered 10, after V lost 5 bases and J lost 3 bases. Looked up from germline, CDR1 is MDHEN and CDR2 is SYDVKM. The CDR3 loop reads CASSLTGTADYEQYF. In DNA form, the CDR3 reads TGTGCCAGCAGTCTCACCGGGACAGCCGACTACGAGCAGTACTTC.

This clonotype was found many times. The rearrangement links TRBV12-3 or TRBV12-4 to TRBJ2-3, with TRBD1 as a possible D gene (6 bases). The CDR3 has 14 residues. The V gene lost 5 bases and the J gene lost 2 bases, with 11 bases spanning the gap. The CDR3 is CASSGQGFTDTQYF. The CDR3 bases are TGTGCCAGCAGTGGTCAGGGGTTCACAGATACGCAGTATTTT.

CDR3: CASSQFGREDWEQYF. In DNA form, the CDR3 reads TGTGCCAGCAGCCAGTTTGGGCGGGAGGATTGGGAGCAGTACTTC. The V and J genes are TRBV3-1 and TRBJ2-7; 8 nucleotides line up with TRBD2. This CDR3 contains 15 residues. Losses at the gene ends were 3 bases for V and 7 bases for J; bases not matched to a gene: 11. CDR1 and CDR2 (germline): LGHDT, YNNKEL (reference sequence).